A selection of T cell receptor beta chains follows, all from one sample in a study of T cell responses to AZD1222 COVID-19 vaccine. TCRdb keeps only in-frame clones here, not all; method: immunoSEQ multiplex PCR. This table holds 95,000 to 120,000 clones, 89% found once. The specimen was peripheral blood, collected on day 0 of MenACWY control vaccination. These receptors were collected from an adult in good health. Each CDR3 is given with its conserved first and last residue. The D gene is left open where the match is weak. Not all rows give a size; the values are once, few, many and, for expanded clones, a class.

CASSNGLGAQHF	TGTGCCAGCAGCAACGGACTCGGGGCCCAGCATTTT	.	once	12	TRBV6-5	TRBJ1-5
CASRRVSETQYF	TGTGCCAGTAGAAGGGTGTCAGAGACCCAGTACTTC	.	.	12	TRBV6-5	TRBJ2-5
CASSTSTGSYEQYF	TGTGCCAGCAGTACCTCGACAGGGAGCTACGAGCAGTACTTC	TRBD1	.	14	TRBV6-6	TRBJ2-7
CASTVWGKPDTQYF	TGTGCCAGCACTGTATGGGGGAAACCAGATACGCAGTATTTT	.	.	14	TRBV11-2	TRBJ2-3
CASSPPGRTVDTQYF	TGTGCCAGCTCACCACCAGGCAGGACTGTAGATACGCAGTATTTT	.	.	15	TRBV18	TRBJ2-3
CASRLISGGTDTQYF	TGTGCCAGCAGGTTAATTAGCGGGGGCACAGATACGCAGTATTTT	TRBD2	.	15	TRBV2	TRBJ2-3
CASSYEGLPNQPQHF	TGTGCCAGCAGTTACGAGGGGTTGCCCAATCAGCCCCAGCATTTT	.	.	15	TRBV6-6	TRBJ1-5
CASSPTGNQPQHF	TGCGCCAGCAGTCCGACAGGGAATCAGCCCCAGCATTTT	TRBD1	.	13	TRBV10-1	TRBJ1-5
CASSSGGGAGANVLTF	TGTGCCAGCAGCTCCGGTGGGGGGGCTGGGGCCAACGTCCTGACTTTC	TRBD2	.	16	TRBV5-4	TRBJ2-6
CASSSLINIPGDTQYF	TGTGCCAGCAGCTCACTCATCAACATACCAGGGGATACGCAGTATTTT	.	.	16	TRBV7-8	TRBJ2-3
CASSFKRGDYNEQFF	TGTGCCAGCAGCTTTAAGCGGGGTGATTACAATGAGCAGTTCTTC	TRBD2	.	15	TRBV7-2	TRBJ2-1
CASSFQGNSPLHF	TGTGCCAGCAGCTTCCAGGGGAATTCACCCCTCCACTTT	.	.	13	TRBV7-2	TRBJ1-6
CASSLDTADSNQPQHF	TGCGCCAGCAGCTTGGATACAGCAGATAGCAATCAGCCCCAGCATTTT	.	.	16	TRBV5-1	TRBJ1-5
CASSLETGSSNQPQHF	TGTGCCAGCAGCTTAGAGACAGGGAGCAGCAATCAGCCCCAGCATTTT	TRBD1	.	16	TRBV7-2	TRBJ1-5
CASTQGPLGDTEAFF	TGTGCCAGCACCCAAGGACCCCTGGGAGACACTGAAGCTTTCTTT	.	.	15	TRBV6-5	TRBJ1-1
CASSSKSPGTYYSNQPQHF	TGTGCCAGCAGCTCTAAGTCTCCCGGGACATACTATAGCAATCAGCCCCAGCATTTT	.	.	19	TRBV27	TRBJ1-5
CASSPGHQETQYF	TGTGCCAGCAGCCCGGGACACCAAGAGACCCAGTACTTC	.	.	13	TRBV11-2	TRBJ2-5
CASSEGQGAHNEQFF	TGCGCCAGCAGTGAGGGACAGGGGGCCCACAATGAGCAGTTCTTC	TRBD1	.	15	TRBV10-1	TRBJ2-1
CASSLGLDGSNQPQHF	TGTGCCAGCAGCTTAGGTCTGGACGGTAGCAATCAGCCCCAGCATTTT	.	.	16	TRBV7-9	TRBJ1-5
CASSPEGGPPTDTQYF	TGTGCCAGCAGCCCAGAGGGGGGGCCCCCCACAGATACGCAGTATTTT	.	.	16	TRBV7-9	TRBJ2-3
CASSLEGGRGMSEAFF	TGTGCCAGCAGCTTAGAGGGGGGAAGGGGTATGTCTGAAGCTTTCTTT	.	.	16	TRBV7-2	TRBJ1-1
CASSPQSLNTEAFF	TGCGCCAGCAGCCCACAGTCTTTGAACACTGAAGCTTTCTTT	.	few	14	TRBV5-1	TRBJ1-1
CASSPLRQGVETQYF	TGTGCCAGCAGTCCGTTAAGACAGGGAGTTGAGACCCAGTACTTC	TRBD1	.	15	TRBV28	TRBJ2-5
CASSVARMTMDTEAFF	TGTGCCAGCAGCGTTGCGCGTATGACTATGGACACTGAAGCTTTCTTT	.	.	16	TRBV7-9	TRBJ1-1
CASSASRVNHEQYF	TGTGCCAGCAGTGCCTCCAGGGTTAACCACGAGCAGTACTTC	.	.	14	TRBV2	TRBJ2-7
CSVEGTINTEAFF	TGCAGCGTTGAAGGGACAATTAACACTGAAGCTTTCTTT	.	.	13	TRBV29-1	TRBJ1-1
CASSASYEQYF	TGTGCCAGCAGCGCCTCCTACGAGCAGTACTTC	.	.	11	TRBV7-6	TRBJ2-7
CASTRRGGENSPLHF	TGTGCCAGTACCCGAAGGGGGGGGGAGAATTCACCCCTCCACTTT	.	.	15	TRBV19	TRBJ1-6
CASRPGRSYNEQFF	TGTGCCAGCAGGCCGGGACGGTCCTACAATGAGCAGTTCTTC	.	once	14	TRBV2	TRBJ2-1
CASSFGSNSNQPQHF	TGTGCCAGTAGTTTTGGGTCGAACAGCAATCAGCCCCAGCATTTT	.	.	15	TRBV19	TRBJ1-5
CASSLRGQGNTIYF	TGTGCCAGCAGTCTCAGGGGGCAAGGAAACACCATATATTTT	TRBD1	.	14	TRBV6-5	TRBJ1-3
CASSQVLAGGPEETQYF	TGTGCCAGCAGCCAAGTGTTAGCGGGGGGTCCGGAGGAGACCCAGTACTTC	TRBD2	.	17	TRBV4-2	TRBJ2-5
CASSARDRDSYEQYF	TGCGCCAGCAGCGCCCGGGACAGGGACTCCTACGAGCAGTACTTC	TRBD1	.	15	TRBV4-1	TRBJ2-7
CASSVVWDSPLHF	TGTGCCAGCAGCGTAGTCTGGGATTCACCCCTCCACTTT	.	.	13	TRBV9	TRBJ1-6
CASSRRGAEQYF	TGTGCCAGCAGCCGGAGGGGGGCCGAGCAGTACTTC	.	.	12	TRBV3-1/TRBV3-2	TRBJ2-7
CASSWSGLAGASSYNEQFF	TGTGCCAGCAGTTGGAGCGGACTAGCGGGGGCAAGCTCCTACAATGAGCAGTTCTTC	TRBD2	.	19	TRBV27	TRBJ2-1
CASSAPPGQSFPYNEQFF	TGTGCCAGCAGTGCCCCGCCGGGACAGAGCTTTCCCTACAATGAGCAGTTCTTC	TRBD1	.	18	TRBV6-2/TRBV6-3	TRBJ2-1
CASSYSREDRGYEQYF	TGTGCCAGCAGTTACTCGAGGGAGGACAGGGGCTACGAGCAGTACTTC	TRBD1	few	16	TRBV6-2/TRBV6-3	TRBJ2-7
CASSSGTYNEQFF	TGTGCCAGCAGCTCCGGGACCTACAATGAGCAGTTCTTC	.	.	13	TRBV11-2	TRBJ2-1